In its sample, the clone carrying this T cell receptor beta chain was seen a few times. This entry is derived from a study of blood T cells in healthy people across ages. At the level of the study: The capture of about one barcoded beta molecule per two T cells was achieved by template switching.

Trimming cost V 0 bases and J 0 bases, with 15 bases left between them. This CDR3 is built from 16 residues. Germline lookup yields CDR1 DFQATT and CDR2 SNEGSKA (reference sequence). Healthy Russian Caucasian donors spanned ages roughly 6 to 90 years. Combining a sample-barcoded 5' primer with a J-beta primer mix, a second PCR ran for 7 to 11 cycles. Each sample yielded at least 3 million CDR3-containing paired-end reads. One entry per CDR3 protein results from TCRdb running MiXCR on the 5' RACE reads. The sample shows around 820,000 distinct CDR3 sequences, around a quarter of them seen only once. The sample was also linked to a second study, of T cells of mothers and their children.

The J gene is TRBJ2-7, the V gene TRBV20-1; D is perhaps TRBD1 (5 bases). Sequencing was done on a sample of blood. The TCR was taken from a boy younger than 18 in good health. CDR3: CSARDLRTDNSYEQYF. The DNA for the CDR3 is TGCAGTGCTAGAGATCTCCGGACGGACAACTCCTACGAGCAGTACTTC.